Listed below are T cell receptor beta chains from one sample, sequenced in a study of Graves' ophthalmopathy and Graves' hyperthyroidism. TCRdb ran MiXCR on the multiplex PCR reads and lists one entry per CDR3 protein. The sample comprises a few hundred thousand distinct CDR3 sequences, about a sixth of which are singletons, and about 2.4% rests with the top ten. The sample consisted of peripheral blood. The origin of the receptors is an adult woman with stable Graves' hyperthyroidism. Each CDR3 is given with its conserved first and last residue. The order of the fields is J gene, clone size, D gene, V gene, CDR3 protein, CDR3 DNA. The D gene is left open where the match is weak. Size is stated for part of the rows, as once, few or many counts, or as a class when the clone is expanded.

J: TRBJ2-2
size: -
D: -
V: TRBV4-1
CDR3: CASSSKAGSNTGELFF
DNA: TGCGCCAGCAGCTCGAAGGCCGGATCTAACACCGGGGAGCTGTTTTTT

J: TRBJ2-7
size: -
D: TRBD1
V: TRBV5-1
CDR3: CASSPGQVTGEQYF
DNA: TGCGCCAGCAGCCCAGGACAGGTAACAGGAGAGCAGTACTTC

J: TRBJ2-7
size: many
D: -
V: TRBV6-2/TRBV6-3
CDR3: CASSYEERYEQYF
DNA: TGTGCCAGCAGTTACGAGGAGCGCTACGAGCAGTACTTC

J: TRBJ2-5
size: many
D: -
V: TRBV10-3
CDR3: CAIRETQYF
DNA: TGTGCCATCCGGGAGACCCAGTACTTC

J: TRBJ1-1
size: few
D: -
V: TRBV30
CDR3: CAWSVRGFAEAFF
DNA: TGTGCCTGGAGTGTCCGGGGGTTTGCTGAAGCTTTCTTT

J: TRBJ1-1
size: many
D: -
V: TRBV29-1
CDR3: CSGAGHLNTEAFF
DNA: TGCAGCGGAGCGGGACATCTGAACACTGAAGCTTTCTTT

J: TRBJ1-2
size: few
D: TRBD1
V: TRBV4-1
CDR3: CASSLPTGNGYTF
DNA: TGCGCCAGCAGCCTTCCGACAGGGAACGGCTACACCTTC

J: TRBJ1-1
size: many
D: -
V: TRBV20-1
CDR3: CSAREGAGRGTEAFF
DNA: TGCAGTGCTAGAGAGGGGGCAGGGCGAGGCACTGAAGCTTTCTTT

J: TRBJ2-7
size: -
D: -
V: TRBV15
CDR3: CATSRLAGSYEQYF
DNA: TGTGCCACCAGCAGACTCGCGGGGTCCTACGAGCAGTACTTC

J: TRBJ2-7
size: many
D: TRBD2
V: TRBV5-1
CDR3: CASSWTSGRSYEQYF
DNA: TGCGCCAGCAGCTGGACTAGCGGGAGATCCTACGAGCAGTACTTC

J: TRBJ1-2
size: many
D: -
V: TRBV13
CDR3: CASRRPQGYTF
DNA: TGTGCCAGCAGGAGGCCTCAGGGCTACACCTTC

J: TRBJ2-2
size: few
D: -
V: TRBV11-2
CDR3: CASSLSWESGPRGTGELFF
DNA: TGTGCCAGCAGCCTCTCCTGGGAATCGGGGCCCCGAGGCACCGGGGAGCTGTTTTTT

J: TRBJ2-4
size: -
D: -
V: TRBV20-1
CDR3: CSASTGTKNIQYF
DNA: TGCAGTGCTTCCACGGGAACCAAAAACATTCAGTACTTC

J: TRBJ2-2
size: many
D: -
V: TRBV11-2
CDR3: CASSLDNRRELFF
DNA: TGTGCCAGCAGCTTAGATAATAGGAGGGAGCTGTTTTTT

J: TRBJ2-2
size: -
D: TRBD2
V: TRBV4-1
CDR3: CASSPGLAEHRGAVF
DNA: TGCGCCAGCAGCCCTGGACTAGCGGAACACCGGGGAGCTGTTTTT

J: TRBJ2-4
size: many
D: -
V: TRBV7-9
CDR3: CASSPPRQGINIQYF
DNA: TGTGCCAGCAGCCCCCCCCGTCAAGGGATAAACATTCAGTACTTC

J: TRBJ2-5
size: many
D: -
V: TRBV20-1
CDR3: CSAPWAYQETQYF
DNA: TGCAGTGCCCCTTGGGCCTACCAAGAGACCCAGTACTTC

J: TRBJ1-1
size: -
D: TRBD1
V: TRBV4-1
CDR3: CASSQPGQGFEAFF
DNA: TGCGCCAGCAGCCAACCGGGACAGGGGTTTGAAGCTTTCTTT

J: TRBJ2-3
size: -
D: TRBD1
V: TRBV11-2
CDR3: CASSLSDRVADTQYF
DNA: TGTGCCAGCAGCCTATCCGACAGGGTAGCAGATACGCAGTATTTT

J: TRBJ1-1
size: many
D: -
V: TRBV12-3/TRBV12-4
CDR3: CASSLDPKAFF
DNA: TGTGCCAGCAGTTTGGATCCGAAGGCTTTCTTT

J: TRBJ2-2
size: -
D: -
V: TRBV10-3
CDR3: CAVGTPNTGELFF
DNA: TGTGCCGTCGGGACTCCTAACACCGGGGAGCTGTTTTTT

J: TRBJ2-2
size: -
D: TRBD2
V: TRBV4-1
CDR3: CASSQGPSGKPNTGELFF
DNA: TGCGCCAGCAGCCAAGGACCTAGCGGAAAACCGAACACCGGGGAGCTGTTTTTT

J: TRBJ1-2
size: -
D: TRBD1
V: TRBV12-3/TRBV12-4
CDR3: CASSPRDRDYGYTF
DNA: TGTGCCAGCAGCCCACGGGACAGAGACTATGGCTACACCTTC

J: TRBJ1-2
size: many
D: -
V: TRBV20-1
CDR3: CSARPAGTSGGYTF
DNA: TGCAGTGCTAGACCCGCCGGGACATCAGGTGGCTACACCTTC

J: TRBJ1-5
size: many
D: -
V: TRBV19
CDR3: CASSIRGRPSNQPQHF
DNA: TGTGCCAGTAGTATTCGGGGGCGCCCGAGCAATCAGCCCCAGCATTTT

J: TRBJ2-7
size: many
D: TRBD2
V: TRBV5-6
CDR3: CASSLVGGGGAYEQYF
DNA: TGTGCCAGCAGCTTGGTGGGCGGCGGGGGGGCCTACGAGCAGTACTTC

J: TRBJ1-5
size: -
D: -
V: TRBV19
CDR3: CASSPVYGGGQPQHF
DNA: TGTGCCAGTAGCCCGGTATATGGGGGGGGTCAGCCCCAGCATTTT

J: TRBJ2-7
size: many
D: TRBD1
V: TRBV7-2
CDR3: CASSLEQGGTYEQYF
DNA: TGTGCCAGCAGCTTAGAACAGGGGGGAACCTACGAGCAGTACTTC

J: TRBJ1-2
size: many
D: -
V: TRBV28
CDR3: CASSLDLELGNTF
DNA: TGTGCCAGCAGTTTGGATCTGGAGCTTGGGAACACCTTC

J: TRBJ1-2
size: many
D: TRBD1
V: TRBV24-1
CDR3: CATSSSQGAHHYGYTF
DNA: TGTGCCACCAGTTCCTCACAGGGGGCGCATCACTATGGCTACACCTTC

J: TRBJ1-1
size: many
D: TRBD1
V: TRBV7-6
CDR3: CASSQPRQGGTEAFF
DNA: TGTGCCAGCAGCCAACCGCGACAGGGGGGGACTGAAGCTTTCTTT

J: TRBJ2-7
size: -
D: TRBD1
V: TRBV12-3/TRBV12-4
CDR3: CASRWDRVGEQYF
DNA: TGTGCCAGCAGATGGGACAGGGTCGGCGAGCAGTACTTC

J: TRBJ1-3
size: -
D: -
V: TRBV20-1
CDR3: CSAMWANSGNTICF
DNA: TGCAGTGCTATGTGGGCTAACTCTGGAAACACCATATGTTTT

J: TRBJ1-1
size: many
D: -
V: TRBV5-1
CDR3: CASSFWVDTEAFF
DNA: TGCGCCAGCAGCTTTTGGGTGGACACTGAAGCTTTCTTT

J: TRBJ2-2
size: few
D: -
V: TRBV10-3
CDR3: CAIRRTDAGELFF
DNA: TGTGCCATCAGGCGGACAGACGCCGGGGAGCTGTTTTTT

J: TRBJ1-5
size: many
D: -
V: TRBV7-9
CDR3: CASSLAGRGQPQHF
DNA: TGTGCCAGCAGCTTAGCGGGTAGGGGACAGCCCCAGCATTTT

J: TRBJ1-1
size: many
D: TRBD1
V: TRBV6-5
CDR3: CASSYGQGANTEAFF
DNA: TGTGCCAGCAGTTACGGGCAGGGGGCGAACACTGAAGCTTTCTTT

J: TRBJ1-5
size: -
D: -
V: TRBV25-1
CDR3: CASIVIYQPQHF
DNA: TGTGCCAGCATCGTCATATACCAGCCCCAGCATTTT

J: TRBJ1-5
size: -
D: -
V: TRBV12-3/TRBV12-4
CDR3: CASSTEVLQPQHF
DNA: TGTGCCAGCAGTACCGAAGTGTTGCAGCCCCAGCATTTT

J: TRBJ2-5
size: -
D: -
V: TRBV20-1
CDR3: CSASRDRLGTQYF
DNA: TGCAGTGCCTCCCGGGACCGCCTAGGGACCCAGTACTTC

J: TRBJ2-5
size: many
D: -
V: TRBV10-3
CDR3: CAISLDRRETQYF
DNA: TGTGCCATCAGCCTAGACAGGAGGGAGACCCAGTACTTC

J: TRBJ1-6
size: -
D: TRBD1
V: TRBV10-3
CDR3: CAISETSQGSNSPLHF
DNA: TGTGCCATCAGTGAAACCTCACAGGGGAGCAATTCACCCCTCCACTTT

J: TRBJ2-7
size: many
D: -
V: TRBV20-1
CDR3: CSARALGRTSIYEQYF
DNA: TGCAGTGCTAGAGCGTTGGGCCGGACCTCAATTTACGAGCAGTACTTC

J: TRBJ2-2
size: many
D: -
V: TRBV5-1
CDR3: CASSLAAPGGLNTGELFF
DNA: TGCGCCAGCAGCTTGGCCGCCCCTGGAGGGTTGAACACCGGGGAGCTGTTTTTT

J: TRBJ1-5
size: few
D: -
V: TRBV9
CDR3: CASSVGGGENQPQHF
DNA: TGTGCCAGCAGCGTAGGAGGGGGGGAGAATCAGCCCCAGCATTTT

J: TRBJ1-2
size: many
D: TRBD1
V: TRBV28
CDR3: CASITGVEGYTF
DNA: TGTGCCAGCATAACAGGGGTTGAGGGCTACACCTTC

J: TRBJ2-5
size: -
D: -
V: TRBV27
CDR3: CASSLSWGDETQYF
DNA: TGTGCCAGCAGTTTATCGTGGGGGGACGAGACCCAGTACTTC

J: TRBJ2-5
size: many
D: TRBD2
V: TRBV4-1
CDR3: CASSQDVVAGGVQETQYF
DNA: TGCGCCAGCAGCCAAGATGTTGTAGCGGGAGGGGTCCAAGAGACCCAGTACTTC

J: TRBJ2-7
size: many
D: TRBD1
V: TRBV11-2
CDR3: CASSSVFMRQGFYEQYF
DNA: TGTGCCAGCAGCTCGGTCTTTATGCGACAGGGTTTTTACGAGCAGTACTTC

J: TRBJ1-2
size: many
D: -
V: TRBV15
CDR3: CATSRDRGQPNGYTF
DNA: TGTGCCACCAGCAGAGACAGGGGACAACCTAATGGCTACACCTTC